The 5 T cell receptor beta chains below come from one sample, sequenced in a study of early T cells in non-severe SARS-CoV-2 infection. TCRdb re-called the 5' RACE reads with MiXCR, one entry per CDR3 protein. This table has around 72,000 distinct CDR3 sequences, about a tenth appearing once. Sequenced material: whole blood, taken at baseline. These receptors originate from an adult who was a healthcare worker with PCR-confirmed SARS-CoV-2 infection or an uninfected control (not recorded which).

The chain combines TRBV30 with TRBJ2-2, with 9 bases identical to TRBD1. V lost 4 bases to trimming and J lost 1 base; unmatched junction nucleotides: 7. Germline CDR1 and CDR2: GTSNPN and SVGIG (reference sequence). The CDR3 has 16 residues. CDR3 region: CAWMASGQGNTGELFF. In DNA, the CDR3 is TGTGCCTGGATGGCTTCGGGACAGGGGAACACCGGGGAGCTGTTTTTT.

V gene TRBV11-1 combines with J gene TRBJ2-2, with a possible D match to TRBD2 (6 bases). CDR3 length equals 15 residues. Germline CDR1 SGHAT, CDR2 FQDESV (reference sequence). Trimming left V 3 bases short and J 6 bases short, with 14 bases between. In DNA, the CDR3 is TGTGCCAGCAGCTTCGGGGGAATTGCGGCCGGGGAGCTGTTTTTT. It yields the protein CASSFGGIAAGELFF.

The chain uses TRBV7-2 and TRBJ2-1, with 8 bases aligning to TRBD2. V dropped 5 bases and J dropped 0; count of bases not matched to a gene: 3. CDR1 is SGHTA and CDR2 is FQGNSA in the germline V gene. The CDR3 contains 15 residues. CDR3: CASSVRGGSYNEQFF. The CDR3 DNA reads TGTGCCAGCAGCGTCCGGGGGGGCTCCTACAATGAGCAGTTCTTC.

J is TRBJ1-6 and V is TRBV7-9; a weak D match, TRBD1 (6 bases). CDR3 size: 16 residues. V gave up 5 bases and J gave up 9 bases, with 20 bases separating them. From germline, CDR1 is SEHNR and CDR2 FQNEAQ (reference sequence). The DNA of the CDR3 is TGTGCCAGCAGCCTAAGTGGGGGCAGTATCGTTTCACCCCTCCACTTT. Translation: CASSLSGGSIVSPLHF.

In this sample, this clonotype turned up a few times. This chain connects TRBV3-1 to TRBJ2-5, with 7 bases matching TRBD2. This CDR3 comprises 16 residues. Per germline, CDR1 LGHDT and CDR2 YNNKEL (reference sequence). J gave up 5 bases and V 1 base, and 10 bases lay outside the gene matches. CDR3 protein: CASSQGPGGGMETQYF. DNA of the CDR3: TGTGCCAGCAGCCAAGGACCGGGAGGAGGGATGGAGACCCAGTACTTC.